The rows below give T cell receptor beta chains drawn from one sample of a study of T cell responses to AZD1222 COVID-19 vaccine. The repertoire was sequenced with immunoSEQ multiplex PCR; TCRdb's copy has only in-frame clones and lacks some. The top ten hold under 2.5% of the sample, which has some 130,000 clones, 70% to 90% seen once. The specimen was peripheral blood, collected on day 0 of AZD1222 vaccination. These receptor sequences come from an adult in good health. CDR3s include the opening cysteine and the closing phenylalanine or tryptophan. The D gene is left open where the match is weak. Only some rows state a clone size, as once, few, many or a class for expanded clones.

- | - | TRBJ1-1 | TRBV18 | CASSRGADTEAFF | TGTGCCAGCTCACGGGGGGCGGACACTGAAGCTTTCTTT
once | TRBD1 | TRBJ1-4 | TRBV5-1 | CASSLSGQGGEKLFF | TGCGCCAGCAGCTTGTCGGGACAGGGCGGTGAAAAACTGTTTTTT
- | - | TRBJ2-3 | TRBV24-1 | CATSDPTSTDTQYF | TGTGCCACCAGTGACCCGACAAGCACAGATACGCAGTATTTT
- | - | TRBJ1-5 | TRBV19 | CASSIIAGDGNQPQHF | TGTGCCAGTAGTATTATTGCAGGGGATGGCAATCAGCCCCAGCATTTT
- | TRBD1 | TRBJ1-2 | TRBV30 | CAWNNRGDYGYTF | TGTGCCTGGAATAACAGGGGGGATTATGGCTACACCTTC
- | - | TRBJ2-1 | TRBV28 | CASSFIYEQFF | TGTGCCAGCAGTTTCATCTATGAGCAGTTCTTC
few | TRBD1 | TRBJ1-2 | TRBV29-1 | CSVEPGGGYGYTF | TGCAGCGTTGAGCCAGGGGGCGGCTATGGCTACACCTTC
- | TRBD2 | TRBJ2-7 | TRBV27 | CASTDGGVHEQYF | TGTGCCAGCACCGACGGGGGGGTCCACGAGCAGTACTTC
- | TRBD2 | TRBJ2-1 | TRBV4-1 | CASSQVPPLAGANNEQFF | TGCGCCAGCAGCCAAGTCCCCCCACTAGCGGGAGCTAACAATGAGCAGTTCTTC
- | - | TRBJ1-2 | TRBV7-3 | CASSPKAGAGHGYTF | TGTGCCAGCAGCCCCAAAGCAGGGGCTGGTCATGGCTACACCTTC
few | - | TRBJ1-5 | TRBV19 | CASSHPGVGGNQPQHF | TGTGCCAGTAGTCACCCAGGGGTAGGGGGCAATCAGCCCCAGCATTTT
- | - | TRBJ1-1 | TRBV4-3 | CASSRTAMNTEAFF | TGCGCCAGCAGCCGGACAGCCATGAACACTGAAGCTTTCTTT
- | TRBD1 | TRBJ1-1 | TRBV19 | CASSSQSGTGNTEAFF | TGTGCCAGTAGTTCCCAATCGGGGACAGGGAACACTGAAGCTTTCTTT
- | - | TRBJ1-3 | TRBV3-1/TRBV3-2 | CASSPSTGNTIYF | TGTGCCAGCAGCCCGTCCACTGGAAACACCATATATTTT
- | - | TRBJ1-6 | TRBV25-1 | CASSEGPSPLHF | TGTGCCAGCAGTGAAGGGCCCTCACCCCTCCACTTT
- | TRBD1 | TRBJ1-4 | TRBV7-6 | CASSLSDRVGSFATNEKLFF | TGTGCCAGCAGCTTATCCGACAGGGTTGGCTCCTTCGCAACTAATGAAAAACTGTTTTTT
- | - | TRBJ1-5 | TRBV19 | CASSISFQPQHF | TGTGCCAGTAGTATTAGTTTTCAGCCCCAGCATTTT
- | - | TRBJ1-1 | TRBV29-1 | CSVDRRTNTEAFF | TGCAGCGTTGATCGTCGGACGAACACTGAAGCTTTCTTT
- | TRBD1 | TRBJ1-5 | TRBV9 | CASSDTGQLNQPQHF | TGTGCCAGCAGCGATACGGGACAGCTAAATCAGCCCCAGCATTTT
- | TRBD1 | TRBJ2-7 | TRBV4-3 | CASSPGTGGYEQYF | TGCGCCAGCAGCCCCGGGACAGGAGGCTACGAGCAGTACTTC
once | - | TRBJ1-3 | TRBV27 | CASSLRGVTGNTIYF | TGTGCCAGCAGTTTACGGGGCGTCACTGGAAACACCATATATTTT
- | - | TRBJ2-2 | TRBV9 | CASSIWVNTGELFF | TGTGCCAGCAGCATCTGGGTGAACACCGGGGAGCTGTTTTTT
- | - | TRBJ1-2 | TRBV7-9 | CASGKYQRPEDGYTF | TGTGCCAGCGGAAAGTATCAGAGACCGGAAGATGGCTACACCTTC
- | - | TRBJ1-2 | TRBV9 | CASSPHSVGSSDYGYTF | TGTGCCAGCAGCCCCCATTCGGTCGGGTCCTCCGACTATGGCTACACCTTC
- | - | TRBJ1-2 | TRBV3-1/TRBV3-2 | CASSLGHRDFNF | TGTGCCAGCAGCCTGGGACACCGGGACTTCAACTTC
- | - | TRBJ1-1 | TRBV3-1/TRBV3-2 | CASSQGQSGTAEAFF | TGTGCCAGCAGCCAAGGTCAGTCTGGCACTGCTGAAGCTTTCTTT
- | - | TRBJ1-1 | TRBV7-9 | CASSLAIVNTEAFF | TGTGCCAGCAGCTTAGCGATTGTGAACACTGAAGCTTTCTTT
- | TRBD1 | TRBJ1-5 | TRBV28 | CASSLGGQGALWGQPQHF | TGTGCCAGCAGTTTGGGGGGACAGGGGGCTCTTTGGGGTCAGCCCCAGCATTTT
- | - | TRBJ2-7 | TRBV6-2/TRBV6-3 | CASSYLTDYEQYF | TGTGCCAGCAGTTACTTGACCGATTACGAGCAGTACTTC
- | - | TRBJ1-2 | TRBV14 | CASSQGFFRTDSFYGYTF | TGTGCCAGCAGCCAAGGATTCTTCAGGACAGATTCCTTCTATGGCTACACCTTC
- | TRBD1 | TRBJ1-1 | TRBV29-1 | CSVRQGMNTEAFF | TGCAGCGTTCGACAGGGTATGAACACTGAAGCTTTCTTT
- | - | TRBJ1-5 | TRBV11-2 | CASSLGEAPDQPQHF | TGTGCCAGCAGCTTAGGGGAGGCCCCAGATCAGCCCCAGCATTTT
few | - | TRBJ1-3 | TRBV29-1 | CSVRSGNTIYF | TGCAGCGTTCGCTCTGGAAACACCATATATTTT
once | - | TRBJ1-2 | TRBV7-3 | CASSPGGATSNYGYTF | TGTGCCAGCAGCCCCGGGGGTGCTACCTCTAACTATGGCTACACCTTC
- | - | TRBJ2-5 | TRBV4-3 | CASSQGPWGAQETQYF | TGCGCCAGCAGCCAAGGGCCATGGGGGGCCCAAGAGACCCAGTACTTC
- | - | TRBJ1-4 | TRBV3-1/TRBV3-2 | CASSQDREKLFF | TGTGCCAGCAGCCAAGACAGGGAAAAACTGTTTTTT
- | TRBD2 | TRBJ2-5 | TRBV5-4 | CASSSGGVGETQYF | TGTGCCAGCAGCTCGGGGGGAGTAGGGGAGACCCAGTACTTC
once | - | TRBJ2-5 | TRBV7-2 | CASSSAAGFGETQYF | TGTGCCAGCAGCTCAGCCGCCGGATTTGGGGAGACCCAGTACTTC
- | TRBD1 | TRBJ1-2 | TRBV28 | CAAPDDRGYGYTF | TGTGCCGCGCCCGACGACAGGGGCTATGGCTACACCTTC
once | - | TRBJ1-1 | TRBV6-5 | CASSPPGTVIEAFF | TGTGCCAGCAGTCCCCCGGGGACGGTTATTGAAGCTTTCTTT
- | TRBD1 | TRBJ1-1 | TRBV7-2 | CASSSRLRDRGPAFF | TGTGCCAGCAGCTCCCGACTCCGGGACAGGGGGCCGGCTTTCTTT
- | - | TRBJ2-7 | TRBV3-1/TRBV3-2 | CASSQGWEKGLWSYEQYF | TGTGCCAGCAGCCAAGGATGGGAAAAGGGGCTCTGGTCCTACGAGCAGTACTTC
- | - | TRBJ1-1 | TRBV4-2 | CATRPWTENTEAFF | TGTGCCACCAGGCCCTGGACTGAGAACACTGAAGCTTTCTTT
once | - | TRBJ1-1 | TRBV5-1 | CASSLTINTEAFF | TGCGCCAGCAGCTTGACAATTAACACTGAAGCTTTCTTT
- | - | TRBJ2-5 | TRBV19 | CASSIKMASSTQYF | TGTGCCAGTAGTATTAAAATGGCTTCATCGACCCAGTACTTC
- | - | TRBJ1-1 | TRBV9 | CASSPSTAREAFF | TGTGCCAGCAGCCCCTCAACCGCGAGAGAAGCTTTCTTT
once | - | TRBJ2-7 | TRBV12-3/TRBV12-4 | CASRLGRLYEQYF | TGTGCCAGCAGATTAGGGCGACTCTACGAGCAGTACTTC
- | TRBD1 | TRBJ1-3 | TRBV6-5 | CASSTTGTGNTIYF | TGTGCCAGCAGTACGACAGGGACTGGAAACACCATATATTTT
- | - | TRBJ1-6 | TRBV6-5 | CASSPNTYSPLHF | TGTGCCAGCAGTCCTAACACGTATTCACCCCTCCACTTT
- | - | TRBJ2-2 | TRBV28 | CATCRGGRGELFF | TGTGCCACCTGCAGGGGGGGCCGAGGGGAGCTGTTTTTT
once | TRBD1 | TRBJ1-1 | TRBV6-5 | CASRNTGAGAFF | TGTGCCAGCAGGAATACAGGGGCAGGGGCTTTCTTT
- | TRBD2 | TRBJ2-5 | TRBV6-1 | CASSEGGLAETQYF | TGTGCCAGCAGTGAAGGGGGACTAGCGGAGACCCAGTACTTC
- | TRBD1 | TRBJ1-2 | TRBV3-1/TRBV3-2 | CASHPTTNDRDCGYTF | TGTGCCAGTCACCCCACCACGAACGACAGGGATTGTGGCTACACCTTC
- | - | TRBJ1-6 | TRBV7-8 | CASSSKEGNSPLHF | TGTGCCAGCAGCTCCAAGGAGGGAAATTCACCCCTCCACTTT
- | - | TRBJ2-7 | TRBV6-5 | CASSYNREGAYEQYF | TGTGCCAGCAGTTACAACAGGGAGGGGGCCTACGAGCAGTACTTC